This TCR beta chain comes out of a study of control samples from healthy donors and cancer patients. Germline V gene lookup returns CDR1 SGHDT and CDR2 YYEEEE. The CDR3 totals 14 residues. The germline V and J ends were trimmed by 4 bases and 5 bases, with 15 bases remaining between them. TCRdb keeps only in-frame clones here, not all; method: immunoSEQ multiplex PCR. The profile shows about 130,000 clones, roughly 90% of them singletons. The TCR originated in a man in his forties in good health. Sequencing used blood. The chain is built from TRBV5-6 and TRBJ1-1; no reliable D call. The CDR3 DNA follows: TGTGCCAGCAGCCTTTATAGAGAGGTGACTGAAGCTTTCTTT. It codes for CASSLYREVTEAFF.